The entry that follows covers one T cell receptor beta chain sequence. These data are taken from a study of Ad26.COV2.S vaccination and SARS-CoV-2 variants. Overall study context: Donor was assigned to the Ad26.COV2.S arm of trial COV1001.

Treatment denoted: some 20 received Ad26.COV2.S at low or high dose, single or two shots; roughly five received placebo; per-sample allocation not given. Sampling was performed 63 days after the first vaccine or placebo injection. Generated by immunoSEQ multiplex PCR, the TCRdb table keeps only in-frame clones and is missing some. Among about 410,000 clones listed, about 85% were seen once. Trimming took 1 base from V and 1 from J, leaving 8 bases between them. CDR3 size: 14 residues. Germline-derived CDR1 and CDR2 are SGHDN and FVKESK. The chain combines TRBV14 with TRBJ2-7; the D is unclear. The sample was peripheral blood, taken in a trial of Ad26.COV2.S vaccine versus placebo. This clonotype was sampled from a person aged 18 to 59 who received the Ad26.COV2.S COVID-19 vaccine or a placebo. In DNA form, the CDR3 reads TGTGCCAGCAGCCAAGCCTTGGGGTCCTACGAGCAGTACTTC. It yields the protein CASSQALGSYEQYF.